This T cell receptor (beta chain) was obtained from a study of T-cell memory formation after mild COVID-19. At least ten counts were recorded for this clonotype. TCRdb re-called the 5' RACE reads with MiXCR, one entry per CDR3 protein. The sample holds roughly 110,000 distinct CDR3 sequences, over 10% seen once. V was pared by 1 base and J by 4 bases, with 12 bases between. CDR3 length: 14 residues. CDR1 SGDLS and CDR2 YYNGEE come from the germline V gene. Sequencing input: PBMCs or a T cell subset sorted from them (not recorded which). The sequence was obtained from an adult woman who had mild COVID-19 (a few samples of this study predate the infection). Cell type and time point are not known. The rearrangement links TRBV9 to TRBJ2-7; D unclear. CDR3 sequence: CASSVSTVSYEQYF. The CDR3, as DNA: TGTGCCAGCAGCGTAAGTACCGTGTCTTACGAGCAGTACTTC.